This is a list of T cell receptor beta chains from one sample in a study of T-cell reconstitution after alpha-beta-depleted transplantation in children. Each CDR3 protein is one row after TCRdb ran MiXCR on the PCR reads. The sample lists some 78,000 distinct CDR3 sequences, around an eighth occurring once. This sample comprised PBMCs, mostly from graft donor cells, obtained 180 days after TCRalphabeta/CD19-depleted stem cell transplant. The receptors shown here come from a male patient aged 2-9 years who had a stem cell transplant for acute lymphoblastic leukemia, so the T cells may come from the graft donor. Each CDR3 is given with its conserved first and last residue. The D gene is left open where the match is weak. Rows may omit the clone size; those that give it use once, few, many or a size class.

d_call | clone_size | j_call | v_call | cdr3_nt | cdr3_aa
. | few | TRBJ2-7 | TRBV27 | TGTGCCACCCGTCCGGGACACCTCTACGAGCAGTACTTC | CATRPGHLYEQYF
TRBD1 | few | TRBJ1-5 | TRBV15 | TGTGCCACCAGCAGAGATCTTAGCGTGGGACAGGGGGCCCCCAATCAGCCCCAGCATTTT | CATSRDLSVGQGAPNQPQHF
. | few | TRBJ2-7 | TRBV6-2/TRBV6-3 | TGTGCCAGCAGTTACTCGCACTCCGAGCAGTACTTC | CASSYSHSEQYF
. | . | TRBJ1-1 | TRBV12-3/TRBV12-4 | TGTGCCAGCAGTTTAGTGGGGGGGAACACTGAAGCTTTCTTT | CASSLVGGNTEAFF
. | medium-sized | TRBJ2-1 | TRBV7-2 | TGTGCCAGCAGCCCCGACTATAGGAGGCCCAATGAGCAGTTCTTC | CASSPDYRRPNEQFF
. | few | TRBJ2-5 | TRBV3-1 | TGTGCCAGCAGCCAAGCTGCATTGTACCAAGAGACCCAGTACTTC | CASSQAALYQETQYF
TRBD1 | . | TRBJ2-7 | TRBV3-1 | TGTGCCAGCAGCCAAGCGGGACAGCTCTACGAGCAGTACTTC | CASSQAGQLYEQYF
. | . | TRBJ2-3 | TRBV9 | TGTGCCAGCAGCGTAGGAGGCGGTAGCACAGATACGCAGTATTTT | CASSVGGGSTDTQYF
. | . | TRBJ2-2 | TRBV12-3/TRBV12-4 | TGTGCCAGCAGCCCCGGGAGTAGAACCGGGGAGCTGTTTTTT | CASSPGSRTGELFF
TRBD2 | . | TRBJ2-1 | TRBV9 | TGTGCCAGCAGCGACCCGGTGGCTGAGCCGGGGGGGTTCAATGAGCAGTTCTTC | CASSDPVAEPGGFNEQFF
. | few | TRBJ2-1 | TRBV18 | TGTGCCAGCTCACCACTAGCGGAGCGGAGCTCCTACAATGAGCAGTTCTTC | CASSPLAERSSYNEQFF
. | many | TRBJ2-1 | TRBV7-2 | TGTGCCAGCAGCTTAGCTAGACTCAATGAGCAGTTCTTC | CASSLARLNEQFF
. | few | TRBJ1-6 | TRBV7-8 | TGTGCCAGCAGCCCTTGGGAAGGGGGATCACCCCTCCACTTT | CASSPWEGGSPLHF
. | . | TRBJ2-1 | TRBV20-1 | TGCAGTGCCCAAGGGGGGGGTCCTTACAATGAGCATTTCTTC | CSAQGGGPYNEHFF
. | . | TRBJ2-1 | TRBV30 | TGTGCCTGGAGTCCCGGGGGGCAGTTCTTC | CAWSPGGQFF
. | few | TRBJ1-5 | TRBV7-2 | TGTGCCAGCAGCTTAGGGGCAGGGTTCAATCAGCCCCAGCATTTT | CASSLGAGFNQPQHF
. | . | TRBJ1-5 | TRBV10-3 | TGTGCCATCAGTGTCCGGAACAGTAAAATTCCCCAGCATTTT | CAISVRNSKIPQHF
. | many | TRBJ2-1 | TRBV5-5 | TGTGCCAGCAGCTTGGAATGGAGTGAGCAGTTCTTC | CASSLEWSEQFF
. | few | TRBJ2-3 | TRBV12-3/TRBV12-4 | TGTGCCAGCATTAGGGGCCTAAGCGCAGATACGCAGTATTTT | CASIRGLSADTQYF
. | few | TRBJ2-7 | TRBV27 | TGTGCCAGCAGTTTATCGTGGGGGACCCACGAGCAGTACTTC | CASSLSWGTHEQYF
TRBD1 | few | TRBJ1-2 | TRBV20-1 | TGCAGTGCTAGAGATGGGGACAGGGGGGGTAGGGATGGCTACACCTTC | CSARDGDRGGRDGYTF
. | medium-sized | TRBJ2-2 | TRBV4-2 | TGTGCCAGCAGCCAGCCTGGCGTGGGGGTAACCGGGGAGCTGTTTTTT | CASSQPGVGVTGELFF
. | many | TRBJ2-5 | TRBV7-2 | TGTGCCAGCAGCTTACCTGGGGCACAAGAGACCCAGTACTTC | CASSLPGAQETQYF
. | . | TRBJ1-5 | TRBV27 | TGTGCCAGCAGTTTTAAGGATCAGCCCCAGCATTTT | CASSFKDQPQHF
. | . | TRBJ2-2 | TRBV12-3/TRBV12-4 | TGTGCCAGCAGTCCCCGCAGGGGATACACCGGGGAGCTGTTTTTT | CASSPRRGYTGELFF
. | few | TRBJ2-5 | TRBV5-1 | TGCGCCAGCAGCCCTACAGGTGCCTCCTCCAAAGAGACCCAGTACTTC | CASSPTGASSKETQYF
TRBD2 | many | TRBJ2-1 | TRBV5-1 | TGCGCCAGCAGAGGGTTTCTAGCGGGAGCCAATGAGCAGTTCTTC | CASRGFLAGANEQFF
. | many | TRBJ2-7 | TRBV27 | TGTGCCAGCAGTTCCTCCGGACCGGTTTCCTACGAGCAGTACTTC | CASSSSGPVSYEQYF
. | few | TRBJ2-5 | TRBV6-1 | TGTGCCAGCAGTGAACAGGGCCCAAGATCGACCCAGTACTTC | CASSEQGPRSTQYF
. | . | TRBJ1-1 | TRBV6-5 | TGTGCCAGCAGTTACTCGACGTCTTCAGAATCCATGAACACTGAAGCTTTCTTT | CASSYSTSSESMNTEAFF
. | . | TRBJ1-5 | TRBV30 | TGTGCCTGGAGTGTCTACAGGGTTAGCAATCAGCCCCAGCATTTT | CAWSVYRVSNQPQHF